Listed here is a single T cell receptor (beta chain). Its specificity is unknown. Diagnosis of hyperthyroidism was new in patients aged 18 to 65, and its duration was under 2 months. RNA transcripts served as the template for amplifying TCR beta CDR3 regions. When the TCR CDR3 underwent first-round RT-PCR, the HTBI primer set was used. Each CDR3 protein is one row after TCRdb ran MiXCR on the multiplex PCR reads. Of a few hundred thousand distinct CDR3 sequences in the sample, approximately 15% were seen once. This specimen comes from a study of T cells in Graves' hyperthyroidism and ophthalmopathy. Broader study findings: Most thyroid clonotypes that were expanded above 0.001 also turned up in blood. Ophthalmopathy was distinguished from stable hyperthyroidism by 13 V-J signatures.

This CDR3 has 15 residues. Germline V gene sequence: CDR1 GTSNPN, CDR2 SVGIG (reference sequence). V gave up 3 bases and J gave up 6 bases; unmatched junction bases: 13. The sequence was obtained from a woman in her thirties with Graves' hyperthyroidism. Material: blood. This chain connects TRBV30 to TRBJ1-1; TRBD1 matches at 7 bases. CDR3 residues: CAWRGTWEGASEAFF. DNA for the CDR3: TGTGCCTGGAGGGGGACGTGGGAGGGGGCCTCTGAAGCTTTCTTT.